This TCR beta chain originates from a study of T cells after yellow fever vaccination. TCRdb used MiXCR to reprocess the 5' RACE reads, holding one entry per CDR3 protein. The sample consists of some 500,000 distinct CDR3 sequences, approximately 13% of them appearing once. This CDR3 is 14 amino acids long. This clonotype turned up a few times. This TCR was recovered from a man aged 25 to 40 who received the YFV17D yellow fever vaccine. The specimen comprised PBMCs, sampled on the day of the yellow fever booster vaccination. The V gene is TRBV21-1, the J gene TRBJ2-5. TRBV21-1 is a listed pseudogene. The CDR3: CASSPKWGTETQYF. The DNA of the CDR3 is TGTGCCAGCAGCCCTAAGTGGGGAACAGAGACCCAGTACTTC.